The entry below gives a single TCR beta chain sequence along with its context. Its antigen is unknown. The data stem from a study of cytomegalovirus exposure and HLA in healthy donors. Study-level findings and limits: It was assumed in the presence/absence analyses that sequencing depth was roughly uniform across donors.

J gave up 8 bases and V 4 bases, and 6 bases lay outside the gene matches. This CDR3 contains 15 residues. The germline V gene has CDR1 MDHEN and CDR2 SYDVKM. PCR employed 60 Vbeta and 13 Jbeta primers. The protocol was immunoSEQ multiplex PCR, while the TCRdb copy is restricted to in-frame clones and leaves out a portion. The data contain some 160,000 clones, about 80% of them singletons. V and J are TRBV28 and TRBJ2-1, with 12 positions matching TRBD1. Sequencing was done on a sample of PBMCs. The receptor comes from a man aged 50 to 60 in good health and CMV-seropositive. The CDR3 here is CASSWGTGGGYEQFF. In DNA, the CDR3 is TGTGCCAGCAGTTGGGGGACAGGGGGCGGTTATGAGCAGTTCTTC.